This T cell receptor (beta chain) was retrieved from a study of blood T cells in healthy people across ages. PCR was performed a second time for about 7 to 12 cycles using a sample-barcoded 5' primer and a J-beta primer mix. Via MiXCR, TCRdb re-called the 5' RACE reads, giving one row per CDR3 protein. The data hold about 680,000 distinct CDR3 sequences, with 49% observed a single time. Trimming stripped 0 bases from V and 2 bases from J, with 11 bases between. Germline CDR1 reads LGHNA; CDR2 reads YSLEER. The CDR3 is 16 amino acids. This TCR was recovered from a woman aged 60-70 years in good health. Sequences were obtained from blood. The rearrangement uses TRBV4-3 and TRBJ2-1; D call uncertain. The CDR3: CASSQDIGSTYNEQFF. CDR3 bases: TGCGCCAGCAGCCAAGATATCGGGTCCACCTACAATGAGCAGTTCTTC.